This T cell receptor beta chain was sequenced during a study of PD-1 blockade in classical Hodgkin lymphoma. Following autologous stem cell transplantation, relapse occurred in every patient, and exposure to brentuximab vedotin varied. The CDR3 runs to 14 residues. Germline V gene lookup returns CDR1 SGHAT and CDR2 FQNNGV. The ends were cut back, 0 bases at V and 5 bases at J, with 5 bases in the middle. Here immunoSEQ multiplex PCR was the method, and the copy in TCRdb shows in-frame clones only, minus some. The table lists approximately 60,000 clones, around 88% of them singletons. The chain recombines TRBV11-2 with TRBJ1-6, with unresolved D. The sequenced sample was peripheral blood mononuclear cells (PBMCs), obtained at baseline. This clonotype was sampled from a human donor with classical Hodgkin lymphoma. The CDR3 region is CASSLESDNSPLHF. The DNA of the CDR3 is TGTGCCAGCAGCTTAGAGAGTGATAATTCACCCCTCCACTTT.